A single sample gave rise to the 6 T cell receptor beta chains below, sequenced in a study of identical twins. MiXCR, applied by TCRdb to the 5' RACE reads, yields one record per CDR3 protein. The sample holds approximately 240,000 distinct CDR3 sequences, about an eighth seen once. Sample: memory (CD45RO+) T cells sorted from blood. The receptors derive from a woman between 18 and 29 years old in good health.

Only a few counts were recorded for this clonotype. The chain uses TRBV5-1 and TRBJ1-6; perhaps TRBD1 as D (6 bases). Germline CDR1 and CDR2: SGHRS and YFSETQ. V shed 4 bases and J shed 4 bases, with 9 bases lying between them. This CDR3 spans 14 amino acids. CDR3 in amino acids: CASSRTEYNSPLHF. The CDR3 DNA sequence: TGCGCCAGCAGCCGGACAGAGTATAATTCACCCCTCCACTTT.

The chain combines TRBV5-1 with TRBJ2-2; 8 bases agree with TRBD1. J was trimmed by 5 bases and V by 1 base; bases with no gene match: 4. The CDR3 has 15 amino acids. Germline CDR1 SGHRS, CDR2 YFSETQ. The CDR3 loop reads CASSLQGARTGELFF. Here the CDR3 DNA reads TGCGCCAGCAGCTTGCAGGGGGCTCGAACCGGGGAGCTGTTTTTT.

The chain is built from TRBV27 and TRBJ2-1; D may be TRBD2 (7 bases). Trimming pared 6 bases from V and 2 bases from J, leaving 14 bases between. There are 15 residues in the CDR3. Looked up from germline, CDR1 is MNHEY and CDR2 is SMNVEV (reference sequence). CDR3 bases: TGTGCCAGCAGCGTATGGGGGGGCCCCTACAATGAGCAGTTCTTC. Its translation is CASSVWGGPYNEQFF.

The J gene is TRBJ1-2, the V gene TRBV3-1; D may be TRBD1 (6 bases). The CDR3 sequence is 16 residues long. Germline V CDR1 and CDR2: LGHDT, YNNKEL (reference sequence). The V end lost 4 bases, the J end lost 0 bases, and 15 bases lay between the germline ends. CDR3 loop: CASSLQMTGPNYGYTF. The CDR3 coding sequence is TGTGCCAGCAGCCTACAAATGACAGGCCCTAACTATGGCTACACCTTC.

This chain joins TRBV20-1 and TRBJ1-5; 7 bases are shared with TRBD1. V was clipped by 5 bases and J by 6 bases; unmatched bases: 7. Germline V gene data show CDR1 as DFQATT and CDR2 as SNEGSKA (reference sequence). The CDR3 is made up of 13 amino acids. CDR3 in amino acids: CSAEGTAGQPQHF. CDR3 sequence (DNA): TGCAGTGCTGAAGGGACAGCCGGTCAGCCCCAGCATTTT.

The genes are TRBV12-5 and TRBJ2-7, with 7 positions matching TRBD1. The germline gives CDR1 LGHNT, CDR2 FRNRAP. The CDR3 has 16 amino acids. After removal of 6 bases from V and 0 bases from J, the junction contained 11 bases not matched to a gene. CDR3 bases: TGTGCTAGTGGCCCTGTACCGGGACAGATCTCCTACGAGCAGTACTTC. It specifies CASGPVPGQISYEQYF.